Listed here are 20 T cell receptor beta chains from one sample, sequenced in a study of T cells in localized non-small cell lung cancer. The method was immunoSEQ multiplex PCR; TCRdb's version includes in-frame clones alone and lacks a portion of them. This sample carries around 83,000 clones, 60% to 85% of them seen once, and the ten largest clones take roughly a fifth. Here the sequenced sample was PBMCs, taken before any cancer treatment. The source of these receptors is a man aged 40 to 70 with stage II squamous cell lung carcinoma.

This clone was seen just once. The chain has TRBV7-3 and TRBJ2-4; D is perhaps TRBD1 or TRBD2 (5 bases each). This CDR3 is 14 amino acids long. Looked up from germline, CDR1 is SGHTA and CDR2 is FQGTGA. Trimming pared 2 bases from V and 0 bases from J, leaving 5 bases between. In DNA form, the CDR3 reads TGTGCCAGCAGCTTAGGGACAGCCAAAAACATTCAGTACTTC. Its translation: CASSLGTAKNIQYF.

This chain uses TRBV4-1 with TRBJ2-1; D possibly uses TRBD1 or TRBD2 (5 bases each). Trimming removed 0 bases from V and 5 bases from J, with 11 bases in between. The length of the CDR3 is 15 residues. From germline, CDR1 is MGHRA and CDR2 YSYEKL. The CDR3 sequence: CASSQDHQGHNEQFF. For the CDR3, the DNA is TGCGCCAGCAGCCAAGATCATCAGGGACACAATGAGCAGTTCTTC.

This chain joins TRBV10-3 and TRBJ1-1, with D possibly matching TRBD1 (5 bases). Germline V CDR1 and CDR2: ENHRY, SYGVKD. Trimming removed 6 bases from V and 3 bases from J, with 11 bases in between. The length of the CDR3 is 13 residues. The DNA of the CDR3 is TGTGCCATCAGGCAGGGAGAATACACTGAAGCTTTCTTT. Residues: CAIRQGEYTEAFF.

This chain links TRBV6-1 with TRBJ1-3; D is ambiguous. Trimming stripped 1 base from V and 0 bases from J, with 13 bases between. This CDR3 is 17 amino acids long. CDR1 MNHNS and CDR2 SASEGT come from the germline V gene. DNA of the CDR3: TGTGCCAGCAGTGAAGTCCAATCAAGGTACTCTGGAAACACCATATATTTT. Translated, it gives CASSEVQSRYSGNTIYF.

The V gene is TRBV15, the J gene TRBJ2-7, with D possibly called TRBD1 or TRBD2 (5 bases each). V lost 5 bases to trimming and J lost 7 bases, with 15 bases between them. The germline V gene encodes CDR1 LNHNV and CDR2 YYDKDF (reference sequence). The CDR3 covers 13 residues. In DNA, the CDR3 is TGTGCCACCAGCCCCTGGACAACGGGGGAGCAGTACTTC. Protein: CATSPWTTGEQYF. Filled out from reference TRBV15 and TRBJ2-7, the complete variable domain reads DAMVIQNPRYQVTQFGKPVTLSCSQTLNHNVMYWYQQKSSQAPKLLFHYYDKDFNNEADTPDNFQSRRPNTSFCFLDIRSPGLGDTAMYLCATSPWTTGEQYFGPGTRLTVT.

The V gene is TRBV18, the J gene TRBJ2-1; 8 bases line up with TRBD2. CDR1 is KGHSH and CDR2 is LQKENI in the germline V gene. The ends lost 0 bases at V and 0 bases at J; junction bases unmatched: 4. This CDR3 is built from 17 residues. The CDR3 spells CASSPPRAGVSYNEQFF. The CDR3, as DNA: TGTGCCAGCTCACCACCGAGAGCGGGGGTCTCCTACAATGAGCAGTTCTTC.

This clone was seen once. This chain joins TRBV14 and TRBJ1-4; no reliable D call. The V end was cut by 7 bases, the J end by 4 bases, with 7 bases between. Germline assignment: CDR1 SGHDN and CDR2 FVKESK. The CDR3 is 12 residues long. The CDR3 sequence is CASNTNNEKLFF. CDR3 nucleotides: TGTGCCAGCAACACAAATAATGAAAAACTGTTTTTT.

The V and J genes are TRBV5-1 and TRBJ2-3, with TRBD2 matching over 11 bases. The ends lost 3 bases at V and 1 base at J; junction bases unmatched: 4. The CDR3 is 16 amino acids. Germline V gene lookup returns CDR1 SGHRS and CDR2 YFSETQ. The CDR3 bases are TGCGCCAGCAGCTCGTTACTAGCGGGGGGCACAGATACGCAGTATTTT. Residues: CASSSLLAGGTDTQYF.

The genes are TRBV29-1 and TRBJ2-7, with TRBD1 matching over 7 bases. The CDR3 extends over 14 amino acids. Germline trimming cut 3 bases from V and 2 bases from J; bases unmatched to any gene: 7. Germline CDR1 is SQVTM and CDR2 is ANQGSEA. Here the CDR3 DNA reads TGCAGCGTTGAGGGTTGGGACAGCCCCTACGAGCAGTACTTC. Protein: CSVEGWDSPYEQYF.

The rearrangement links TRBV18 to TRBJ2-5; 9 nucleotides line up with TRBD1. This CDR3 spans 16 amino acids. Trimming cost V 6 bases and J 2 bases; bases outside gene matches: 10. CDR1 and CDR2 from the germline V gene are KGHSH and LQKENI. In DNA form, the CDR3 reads TGTGCCAGCTCTCCCGGGACAGGGATTCGGCAAGAGACCCAGTACTTC. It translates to CASSPGTGIRQETQYF.

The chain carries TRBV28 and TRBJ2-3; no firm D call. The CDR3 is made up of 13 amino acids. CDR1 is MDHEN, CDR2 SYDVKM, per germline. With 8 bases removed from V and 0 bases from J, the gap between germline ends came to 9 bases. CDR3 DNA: TGTGCCAGCCTCCAAACTAGCACAGATACGCAGTATTTT. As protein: CASLQTSTDTQYF.

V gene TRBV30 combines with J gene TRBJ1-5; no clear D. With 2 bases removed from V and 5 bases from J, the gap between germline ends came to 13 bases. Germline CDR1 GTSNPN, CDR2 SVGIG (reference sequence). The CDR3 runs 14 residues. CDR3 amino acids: CAWSLAAGDQPQHF. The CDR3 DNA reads TGTGCCTGGAGTTTGGCCGCGGGCGATCAGCCCCAGCATTTT.

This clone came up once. CDR3 amino acids: CSVRFNEKLFF. CDR3 coding DNA: TGCAGCGTACGTTTTAATGAAAAACTGTTTTTT. J is TRBJ1-4 and V is TRBV29-1; D remains unclear. The V gene lost 6 bases and the J gene lost 4 bases, with 6 bases spanning the gap. The CDR3 has 11 amino acids. Germline V CDR1 and CDR2: SQVTM, ANQGSEA.

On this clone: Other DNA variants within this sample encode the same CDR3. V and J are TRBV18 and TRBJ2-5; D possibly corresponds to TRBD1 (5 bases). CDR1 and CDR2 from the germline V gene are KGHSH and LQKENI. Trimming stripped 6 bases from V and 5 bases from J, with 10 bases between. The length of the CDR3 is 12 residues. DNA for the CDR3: TGTGCCAGCTCGGGGCAGAGGGAGACCCAGTACTTC. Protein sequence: CASSGQRETQYF.

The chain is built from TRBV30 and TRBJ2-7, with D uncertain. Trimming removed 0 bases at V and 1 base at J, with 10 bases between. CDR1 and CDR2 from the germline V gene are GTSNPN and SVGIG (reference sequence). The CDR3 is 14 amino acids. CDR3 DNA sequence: TGTGCCTGGAGTGTCTCAGATTTATCCTACGAGCAGTACTTC. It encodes CAWSVSDLSYEQYF.

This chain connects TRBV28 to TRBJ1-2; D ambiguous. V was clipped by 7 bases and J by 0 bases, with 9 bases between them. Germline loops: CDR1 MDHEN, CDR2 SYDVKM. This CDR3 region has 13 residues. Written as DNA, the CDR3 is TGTGCCAGCATGGAGGGAGCTAACTATGGCTACACCTTC. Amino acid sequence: CASMEGANYGYTF.

CDR3 sequence: CASSAQTGLAEQYF. CDR3 nucleotides: TGTGCCAGCAGCGCCCAAACTGGACTGGCCGAGCAGTACTTC. The genes are TRBV9 and TRBJ2-7; possible D gene TRBD2, 5 bases. This CDR3 contains 14 residues. Trimming left V 3 bases short and J 6 bases short, with 16 bases between. Germline CDR1 and CDR2: SGDLS and YYNGEE.

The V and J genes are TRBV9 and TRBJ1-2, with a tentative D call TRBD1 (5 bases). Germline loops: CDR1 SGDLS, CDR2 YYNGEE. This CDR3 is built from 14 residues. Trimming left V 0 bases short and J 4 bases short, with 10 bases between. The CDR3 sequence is CASSVAQGIYGYTF. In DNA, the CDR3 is TGTGCCAGCAGCGTAGCTCAGGGTATCTATGGCTACACCTTC. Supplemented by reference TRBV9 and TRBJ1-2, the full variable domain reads DSGVTQTPKHLITATGQRVTLRCSPRSGDLSVYWYQQSLDQGLQFLIQYYNGEERAKGNILERFSAQQFPDLHSELNLSSLELGDSALYFCASSVAQGIYGYTFGSGTRLTVV.

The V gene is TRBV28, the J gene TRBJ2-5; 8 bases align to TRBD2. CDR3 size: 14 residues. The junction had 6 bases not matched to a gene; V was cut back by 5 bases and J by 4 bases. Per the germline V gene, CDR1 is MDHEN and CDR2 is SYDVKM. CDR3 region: CASSPREGIETQYF. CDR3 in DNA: TGTGCCAGCAGTCCACGGGAGGGGATAGAGACCCAGTACTTC.

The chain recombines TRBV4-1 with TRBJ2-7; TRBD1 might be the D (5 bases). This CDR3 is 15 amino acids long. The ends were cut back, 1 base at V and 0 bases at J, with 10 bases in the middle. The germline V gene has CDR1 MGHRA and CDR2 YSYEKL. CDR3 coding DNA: TGCGCCAGCAGCCAAGGGGGCACGAGCTCCTACGAGCAGTACTTC. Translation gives CASSQGGTSSYEQYF.